This paragraph covers one TCR beta chain sequence. This sample was included in a study of blood T cell repertoires in COVID-19. Study overall: Nucleic acid was either cDNA or gDNA, and it came from T cells, B-cell-depleted T cells, or PBMCs.

The CDR3 totals 16 residues. J was trimmed by 2 bases and V by 8 bases; bases with no gene match: 9. Germline V gene lookup returns CDR1 LNHDA and CDR2 SQIVND (reference sequence). Authors' processing steps: Estimation of nucleated cell counts was performed using reference gene primer amplification. Generated by immunoSEQ multiplex PCR, the TCRdb table keeps only in-frame clones and is missing some. The DNA gave D and trimming, while V, J and clone size come from that table. The sample has approximately 160,000 clones, approximately 85% seen once. This TCR came from a man aged 60 to 75 who had recovered from COVID-19. The sequencing sample was made of peripheral blood. The genes are TRBV19 and TRBJ2-3; 11 positions match TRBD1. Here the CDR3 reads CASVGTGGFSTDTQYF. Here the CDR3 DNA reads TGTGCCAGTGTTGGGACAGGGGGTTTTTCCACAGATACGCAGTATTTT.